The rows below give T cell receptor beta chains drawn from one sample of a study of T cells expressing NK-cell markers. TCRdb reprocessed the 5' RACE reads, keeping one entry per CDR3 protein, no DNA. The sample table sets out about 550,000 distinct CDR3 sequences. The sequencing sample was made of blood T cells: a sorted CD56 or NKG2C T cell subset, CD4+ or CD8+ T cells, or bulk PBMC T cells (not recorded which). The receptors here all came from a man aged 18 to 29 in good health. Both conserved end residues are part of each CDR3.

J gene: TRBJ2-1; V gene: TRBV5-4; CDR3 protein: CASSPYPNEQFF
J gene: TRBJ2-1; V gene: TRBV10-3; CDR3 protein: CAITEGGQGGEQFF
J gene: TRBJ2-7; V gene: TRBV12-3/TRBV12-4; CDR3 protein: CASTKGAGAGYEQYF
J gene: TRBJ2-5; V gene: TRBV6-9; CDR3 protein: CASSYKNRVQETQYF
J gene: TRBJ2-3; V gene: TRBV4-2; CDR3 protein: CASSARLGTDTQYF
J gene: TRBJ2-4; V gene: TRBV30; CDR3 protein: CAWSVAGGLNIQYF
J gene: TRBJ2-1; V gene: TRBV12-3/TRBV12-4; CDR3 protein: CASSLWGDEQFF
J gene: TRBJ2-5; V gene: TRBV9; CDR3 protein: CASSSRGDSYETQYF
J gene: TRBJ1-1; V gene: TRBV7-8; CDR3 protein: CASSLAGQWTEAFF
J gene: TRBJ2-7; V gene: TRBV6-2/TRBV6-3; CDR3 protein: CASSFSIGLAGSYEQYF
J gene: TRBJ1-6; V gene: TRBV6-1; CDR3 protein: CASSDRDNSPLHF
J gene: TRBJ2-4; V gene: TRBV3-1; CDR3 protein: CASSRAGADIQYF
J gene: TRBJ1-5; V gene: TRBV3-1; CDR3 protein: CASSQAGWQPQHF
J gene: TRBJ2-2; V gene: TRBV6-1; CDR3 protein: CASKGTPNTGELFF